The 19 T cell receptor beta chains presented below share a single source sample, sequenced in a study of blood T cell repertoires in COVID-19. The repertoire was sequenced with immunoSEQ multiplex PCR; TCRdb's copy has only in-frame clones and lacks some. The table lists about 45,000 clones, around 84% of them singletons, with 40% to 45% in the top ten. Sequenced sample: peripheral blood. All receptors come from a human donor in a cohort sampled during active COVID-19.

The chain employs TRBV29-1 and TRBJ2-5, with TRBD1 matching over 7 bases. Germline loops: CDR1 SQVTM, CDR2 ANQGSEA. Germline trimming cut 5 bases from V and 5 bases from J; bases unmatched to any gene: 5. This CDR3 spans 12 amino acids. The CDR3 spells CSVRQGMETQYF. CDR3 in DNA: TGCAGCGTTCGACAGGGTATGGAGACCCAGTACTTC.

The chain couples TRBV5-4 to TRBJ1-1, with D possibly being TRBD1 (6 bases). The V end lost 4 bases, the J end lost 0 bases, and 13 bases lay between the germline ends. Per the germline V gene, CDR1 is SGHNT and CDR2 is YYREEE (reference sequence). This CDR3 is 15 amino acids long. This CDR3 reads CASSRNTGMNTEAFF. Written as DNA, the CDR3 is TGTGCCAGCAGCCGAAATACAGGGATGAACACTGAAGCTTTCTTT.

For the CDR3, the DNA is TGTGCCAGCAGTGAAAAATTAAGACAGGGAAACACCGGGGAGCTGTTTTTT. It specifies CASSEKLRQGNTGELFF. The chain joins TRBV6-1 to TRBJ2-2; 7 nucleotides line up with TRBD1. This CDR3 has 17 residues. Trimming at V came to 2 bases and at J to 2 bases, leaving 8 bases not matched to a gene. The V gene's germline CDR1 is MNHNS and CDR2 SASEGT.

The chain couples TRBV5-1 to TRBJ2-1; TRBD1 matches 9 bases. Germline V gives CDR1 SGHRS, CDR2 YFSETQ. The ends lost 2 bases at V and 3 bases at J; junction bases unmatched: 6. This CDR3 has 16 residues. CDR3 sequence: CASSLSWDRVYNEQFF. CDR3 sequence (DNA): TGCGCCAGCAGCTTAAGTTGGGACAGGGTCTACAATGAGCAGTTCTTC.

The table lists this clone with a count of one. The CDR3 nucleotides read TGTGCCAGCTCTGGAGAAACTAACTATGGCTACACCTTC. It translates to CASSGETNYGYTF. The V gene is TRBV18, the J gene TRBJ1-2; D is ambiguous. The CDR3 has 13 amino acids. V was pared by 6 bases and J by 0 bases, with 8 bases between. Germline V gives CDR1 KGHSH, CDR2 LQKENI.

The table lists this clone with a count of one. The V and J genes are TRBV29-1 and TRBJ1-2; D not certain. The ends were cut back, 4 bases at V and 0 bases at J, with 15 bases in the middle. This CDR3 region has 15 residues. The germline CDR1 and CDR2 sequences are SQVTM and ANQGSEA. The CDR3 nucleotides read TGCAGCGTTGCCTACAGCCTCACTTCTAACTATGGCTACACCTTC. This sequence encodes CSVAYSLTSNYGYTF.

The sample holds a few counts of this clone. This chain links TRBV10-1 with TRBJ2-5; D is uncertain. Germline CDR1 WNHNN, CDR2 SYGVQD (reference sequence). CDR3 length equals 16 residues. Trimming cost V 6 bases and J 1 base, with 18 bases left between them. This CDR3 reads CASSDSRVPFQETQYF. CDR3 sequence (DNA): TGCGCCAGCAGCGACTCTCGGGTTCCGTTCCAAGAGACCCAGTACTTC.

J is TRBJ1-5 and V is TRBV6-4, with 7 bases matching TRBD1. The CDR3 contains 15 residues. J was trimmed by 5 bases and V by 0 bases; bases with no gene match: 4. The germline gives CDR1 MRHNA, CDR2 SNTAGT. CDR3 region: CASSDSDRVYQPQHF. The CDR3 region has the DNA TGTGCCAGCAGTGACTCCGACAGGGTCTATCAGCCCCAGCATTTT.

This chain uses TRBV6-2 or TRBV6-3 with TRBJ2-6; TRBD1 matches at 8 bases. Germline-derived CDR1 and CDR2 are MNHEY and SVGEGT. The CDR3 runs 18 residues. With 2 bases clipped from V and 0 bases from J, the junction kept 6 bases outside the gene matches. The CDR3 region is CASSYEQGVGSGANVLTF. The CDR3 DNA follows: TGTGCCAGCAGTTACGAACAGGGGGTGGGCTCTGGGGCCAACGTCCTGACTTTC.

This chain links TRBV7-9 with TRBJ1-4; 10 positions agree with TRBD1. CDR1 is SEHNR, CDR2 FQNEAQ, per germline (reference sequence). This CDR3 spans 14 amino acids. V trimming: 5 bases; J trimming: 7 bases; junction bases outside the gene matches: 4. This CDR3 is CASSTDRGAEKLFF. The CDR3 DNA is TGTGCCAGCAGCACGGACAGGGGGGCTGAAAAACTGTTTTTT. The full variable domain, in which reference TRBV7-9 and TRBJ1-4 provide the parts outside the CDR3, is DTGVSQNPRHKITKRGQNVTFRCDPISEHNRLYWYRQTLGQGPEFLTYFQNEAQLEKSRLLSDRFSAERPKGSFSTLEIQRTEQGDSAMYLCASSTDRGAEKLFFGSGTQLSVL.

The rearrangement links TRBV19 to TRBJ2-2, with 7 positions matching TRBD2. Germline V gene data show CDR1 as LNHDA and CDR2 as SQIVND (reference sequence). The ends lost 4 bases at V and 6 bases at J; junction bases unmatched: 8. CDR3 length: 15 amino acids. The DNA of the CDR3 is TGTGCCAGTAGTAGGGAGGGGCCAGTCGCCGGGGAGCTGTTTTTT. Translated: CASSREGPVAGELFF.

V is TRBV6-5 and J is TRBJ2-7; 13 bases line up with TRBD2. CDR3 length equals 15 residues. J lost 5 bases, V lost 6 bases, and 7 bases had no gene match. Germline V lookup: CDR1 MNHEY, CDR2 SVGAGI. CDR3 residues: CASRATSGGFHEQYF. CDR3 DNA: TGTGCCAGCAGGGCGACTAGCGGGGGGTTCCACGAGCAGTACTTC.

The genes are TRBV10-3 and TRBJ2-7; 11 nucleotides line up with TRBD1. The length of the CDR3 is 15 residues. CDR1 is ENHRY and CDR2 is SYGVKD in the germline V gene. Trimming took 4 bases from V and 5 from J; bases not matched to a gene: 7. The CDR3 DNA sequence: TGTGCCATCAGTGGGGGACAGGGGGGATTCGACGAGCAGTACGTC. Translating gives CAISGGQGGFDEQYV.

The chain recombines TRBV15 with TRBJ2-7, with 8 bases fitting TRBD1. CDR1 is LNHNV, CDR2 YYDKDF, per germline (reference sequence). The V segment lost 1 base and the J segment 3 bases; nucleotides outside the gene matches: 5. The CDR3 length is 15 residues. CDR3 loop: CATSRGSGGFYEQYF. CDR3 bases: TGTGCCACCAGCAGAGGGTCAGGGGGCTTCTACGAGCAGTACTTC. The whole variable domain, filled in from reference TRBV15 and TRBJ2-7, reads DAMVIQNPRYQVTQFGKPVTLSCSQTLNHNVMYWYQQKSSQAPKLLFHYYDKDFNNEADTPDNFQSRRPNTSFCFLDIRSPGLGDTAMYLCATSRGSGGFYEQYFGPGTRLTVT.

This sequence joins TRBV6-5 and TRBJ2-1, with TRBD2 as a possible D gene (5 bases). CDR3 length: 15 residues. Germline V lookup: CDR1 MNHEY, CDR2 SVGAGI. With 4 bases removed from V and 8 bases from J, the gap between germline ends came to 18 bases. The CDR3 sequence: CASSSPGEGEDEQFF. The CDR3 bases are TGTGCCAGCAGTTCGCCCGGGGAAGGCGAGGATGAGCAGTTCTTC.

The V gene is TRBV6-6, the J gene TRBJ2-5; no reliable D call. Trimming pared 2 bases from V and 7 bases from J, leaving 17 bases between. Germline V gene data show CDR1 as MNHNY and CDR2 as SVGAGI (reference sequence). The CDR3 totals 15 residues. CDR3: CASSYGSSLAATQYF. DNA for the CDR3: TGTGCCAGCAGTTACGGGTCCTCCCTCGCGGCGACCCAGTACTTC.

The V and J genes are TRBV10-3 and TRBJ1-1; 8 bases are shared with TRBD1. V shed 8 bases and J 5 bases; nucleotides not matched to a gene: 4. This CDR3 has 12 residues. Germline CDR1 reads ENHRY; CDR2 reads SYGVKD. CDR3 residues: CAIGQGATEAFF. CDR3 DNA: TGTGCCATCGGTCAGGGGGCAACTGAAGCTTTCTTT.

The CDR3 DNA reads as TGTGCCAGCAGCTTTCTACTGTCGCAGGGGATGGAGACCCAGTACTTC. The encoded protein is CASSFLLSQGMETQYF. The chain uses TRBV7-9 and TRBJ2-5; D is perhaps TRBD1 (6 bases). CDR3 length: 16 residues. V was cut by 3 bases and J by 5 bases, with 19 bases left in between. Germline V gene lookup returns CDR1 SEHNR and CDR2 FQNEAQ (reference sequence).

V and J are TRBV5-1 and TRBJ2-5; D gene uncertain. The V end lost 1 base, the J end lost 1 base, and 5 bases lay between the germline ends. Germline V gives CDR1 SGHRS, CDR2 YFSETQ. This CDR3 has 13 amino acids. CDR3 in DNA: TGCGCCAGCAGCTTGTCATCCCAAGAGACCCAGTACTTC. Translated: CASSLSSQETQYF.